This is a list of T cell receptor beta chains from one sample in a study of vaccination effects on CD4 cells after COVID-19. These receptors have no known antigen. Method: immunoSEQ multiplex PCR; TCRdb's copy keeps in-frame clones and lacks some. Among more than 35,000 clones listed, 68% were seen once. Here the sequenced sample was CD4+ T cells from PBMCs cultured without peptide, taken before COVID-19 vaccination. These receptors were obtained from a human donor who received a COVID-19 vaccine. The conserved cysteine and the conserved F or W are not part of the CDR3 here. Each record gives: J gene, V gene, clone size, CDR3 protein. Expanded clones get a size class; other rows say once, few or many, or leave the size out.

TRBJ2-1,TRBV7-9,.,ASSLRRTSGGFYNEQF
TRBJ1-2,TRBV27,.,ASSYDRAPSRGYT
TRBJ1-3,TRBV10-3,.,AIRAGTTTFSGNTIY
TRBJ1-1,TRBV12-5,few,ASGLTGGFTEAF
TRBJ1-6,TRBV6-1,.,ASSEGGGTLSSPLH
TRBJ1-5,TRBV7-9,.,ASSFTYQPQH
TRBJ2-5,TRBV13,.,ASSRREIAETQY
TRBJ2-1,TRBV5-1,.,ASSLGWLAGGDEQF
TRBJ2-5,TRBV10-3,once,AISDRLAGGEETQY
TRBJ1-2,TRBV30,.,AWLDRNYGYT
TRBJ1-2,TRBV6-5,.,ASRLGQGVYGYT
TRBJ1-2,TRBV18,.,ASSPDSRYGYT
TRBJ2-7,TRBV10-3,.,AISGNEYEQY
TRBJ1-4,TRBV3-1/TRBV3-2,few,ASSQGFGVREKLF
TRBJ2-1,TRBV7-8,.,ASSLWTASYNEQF
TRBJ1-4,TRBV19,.,ASSLPFWVTTGNNEKLF
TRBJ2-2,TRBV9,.,ASSVAPSAIGELF
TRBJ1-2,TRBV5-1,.,ASSLDSGYGYT
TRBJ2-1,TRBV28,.,ASSFPRDRARDNEQF
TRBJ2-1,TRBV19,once,ASSIMGGSSYNEQF
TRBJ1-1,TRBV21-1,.,ASSKVVWNRKRANTEAF
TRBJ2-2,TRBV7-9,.,ATRQGPNTGELF
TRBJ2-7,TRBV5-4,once,ASSHGSITHEQY
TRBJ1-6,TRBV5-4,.,ASSLDTDNSPLH